These 21 T cell receptor beta chains were sequenced from one sample in a study of tumor and adjacent non-tumor tissue in lung cancer. A modified ARM-PCR protocol with three rounds of nested PCR amplified TCRbeta. TCRdb itself ran the multiplex PCR reads through MiXCR, one entry per CDR3 protein. The sample gives 120,000 or so distinct CDR3 sequences, under 90% of which show up once; roughly 20% is in the top ten. The template was RNA from unsorted bulk tissue. The sample consisted of lung tumor tissue. Receptors were obtained from a man between 65 and 85 years old with non-small cell lung cancer.

About this clonotype itself: The junction and the germline gene differ at one end; a read error may be behind it. In nucleotides, the CDR3 is TGCGTCAGCAGCTCTGGGGCCAATGTCCTGACTTTC. Amino acid sequence: CVSSSGANVLTF. The chain links TRBV5-1 to TRBJ2-6; TRBD1 might be the D (5 bases). Germline V gene lookup returns CDR1 SGHRS and CDR2 YFSETQ. The CDR3 totals 12 residues.

Comment on this clonotype: The CDR3 does not end in the conserved phenylalanine or tryptophan, so this is likely a read error. The genes are TRBV11-1 and TRBJ2-5, with 8 nucleotides matching TRBD2. This CDR3 has 13 amino acids. Per the germline V gene, CDR1 is SGHAT and CDR2 is FQDESV (reference sequence). V lost 0 bases, J lost 9 bases, and 3 bases stayed unmatched. Written as DNA, the CDR3 is TGTGCCAGCAGCTTAGCTCGGGGGGGATCCCAGTACCTT. Translated: CASSLARGGSQYL.

The J gene is TRBJ1-1, the V gene TRBV5-1, with 8 bases that match TRBD1. This CDR3 is 16 amino acids long. Germline trimming cut 0 bases from V and 10 bases from J; bases unmatched to any gene: 14. The germline V gene has CDR1 SGHRS and CDR2 YFSETQ. Written as DNA, the CDR3 is TGCGCCAGCAGCTTGGGAACCGGGACAGGACACACTAGAGCTTTCTTT. It translates to CASSLGTGTGHTRAFF.

Concerning this clonotype itself: One end of the junction does not line up with germline, which may come from a read error. The rearrangement links TRBV5-4 to TRBJ2-7, with 9 positions matching TRBD2. In germline, CDR1 is SGHNT, CDR2 YYREEE (reference sequence). The CDR3 spans 15 residues. The CDR3 region has the DNA TGTGCCATCAGCGGCGCGGGGGGGCCATCCTACGAGCAGTACTTC. Its protein product is CAISGAGGPSYEQYF.

This clonotype was counted once. The junction departs from germline at one end; a sequencing error may be responsible. The V gene is TRBV4-1, the J gene TRBJ1-5; tentatively, D is TRBD1 (5 bases). This CDR3 is built from 15 residues. The germline CDR1 and CDR2 sequences are MGHRA and YSYEKL. The DNA of the CDR3 is TGCGCCAGCAGTCAAGGACACCGTGGCAATCAGCCCCAGCATTTT. Amino acid sequence: CASSQGHRGNQPQHF.

This sequence joins TRBV10-1 and TRBJ1-1, with D perhaps matching TRBD1 (6 bases). Germline CDR1 WNHNN, CDR2 SYGVQD (reference sequence). V was cut by 0 bases and J by 3 bases, with 14 bases left in between. The CDR3 is made up of 16 amino acids. The CDR3 region is CASSESRGHGYTEAFF. The CDR3 bases are TGCGCCAGCAGTGAGTCGAGGGGACATGGGTACACTGAAGCTTTCTTT.

Note on this clonotype: The junction departs from the called germline gene at one end, perhaps through a read error. This rearrangement joins TRBV5-5 to TRBJ1-2; D is ambiguous. CDR3 length: 13 amino acids. Per germline, CDR1 SGHKS and CDR2 YYEKEE (reference sequence). CDR3 bases: TGTGCCAGCCGCTTGGATGGGTTCTATGGCTGCACCTTC. Translation: CASRLDGFYGCTF.

With regard to this clonotype: The junction differs from germline at one of its ends, possibly a read error. The chain carries TRBV12-5 and TRBJ1-1, with D unresolved. The germline gives CDR1 LGHNT, CDR2 FRNRAP. The length of the CDR3 is 13 residues. This CDR3 reads CASGLTGVTEAFF. In DNA, the CDR3 is TGTGCCAGTGGTTTGACTGGGGTCACTGAAGCTTTCTTT.

On this clonotype itself: The junction differs from germline at one of its ends, possibly a read error. The rearrangement joins TRBV5-1 to TRBJ2-7; D is ambiguous. Germline V lookup: CDR1 SGHRS, CDR2 YFSETQ. This CDR3 has 15 amino acids. CDR3 region: CTSSFKAGTPREQYF. For the CDR3, the DNA is TGCACCAGCAGCTTTAAGGCAGGTACCCCTCGCGAGCAGTACTTC.

A remark on this clonotype: No conserved phenylalanine or tryptophan ends this CDR3, so it is likely a read error. This chain uses TRBV4-1 with TRBJ2-2; 11 bases line up with TRBD2. Germline V gives CDR1 MGHRA, CDR2 YSYEKL. Losses at the gene ends were 6 bases for V and 8 bases for J; bases not matched to a gene: 23. The CDR3 has 20 amino acids. As DNA, the CDR3 is TGCGCCAGCAGAGCAAGAGGGTCTAGCGGGGGGCCGCGGGGAACAGGGGAGCTGTTTTCT. Its translation: CASRARGSSGGPRGTGELFS.

Worth noting for this clonotype: Compared with germline, one end of the junction differs, possibly owing to a read error. The chain joins TRBV4-1 to TRBJ2-5; D not resolved. This CDR3 contains 12 residues. Germline V gene lookup returns CDR1 MGHRA and CDR2 YSYEKL. CDR3 amino acids: CASSHPQEIEYF. CDR3 nucleotides: TGTGCCAGCAGCCACCCCCAAGAGATCGAGTACTTC.

About this clonotype itself: An end of the junction does not agree with germline; a read error may underlie this. The chain links TRBV11-3 to TRBJ2-1; D may be TRBD1 (6 bases). This CDR3 contains 16 residues. Germline CDR1 SGHNT, CDR2 YENEEA. The CDR3 nucleotides read TGTGCTAGCAGCTTAGATCCCACGAAGGGCAGGGGTGAGCAGTTCTTC. Amino acids: CASSLDPTKGRGEQFF.

As concerns this clonotype: One junction end disagrees with the germline gene, perhaps due to a read error. The J gene is TRBJ1-1, the V gene TRBV12-3 or TRBV12-4; no clear D. The CDR3 sequence is 14 residues long. CDR3 sequence: CVSSFAGKSTEAFF. CDR3 DNA sequence: TGTGTCAGCAGTTTTGCGGGAAAGAGCACTGAAGCTTTCTTT.

The rearrangement uses TRBV4-1 and TRBJ2-1; D is possibly TRBD1 or TRBD2 (5 bases each). This CDR3 contains 17 residues. Between the trimmed V and J ends, which lost 8 bases and 1 base, there was a span of 21 bases. The germline gives CDR1 MGHRA, CDR2 YSYEKL. CDR3 amino acids: CASVPSTGTRSYNEQFF. Written as DNA, the CDR3 is TGCGCCAGCGTACCATCCACGGGGACCAGGTCCTACAATGAGCAGTTCTTC.

In the case of this clonotype: A read error may account for a junction end that differs from germline. V and J are TRBV29-1 and TRBJ2-7; 9 bases line up with TRBD1. CDR1 is SQVTM, CDR2 ANQGSEA, per germline. The CDR3 covers 16 residues. The CDR3 spells CGVVEKGTGLIYEQYF. CDR3 bases: TGCGGCGTTGTAGAAAAAGGGACAGGGTTGATCTACGAGCAATACTTC.

This rearrangement joins TRBV6-5 to TRBJ2-7; 8 bases are shared with TRBD2. Per germline, CDR1 MNHEY and CDR2 SVGAGI. Trimming removed 6 bases from V and 2 bases from J; junction bases left unmatched: 18. The CDR3 is 18 amino acids. CDR3 sequence reads: CASSPISTSVSGPYEQYF. The CDR3 DNA is TGTGCCAGCAGCCCCATTTCGACTAGCGTGAGCGGTCCCTACGAGCAGTACTTC.

In this sample, this clonotype turned up once. Germline is not matched at one junction end, which may reflect a read error. The rearrangement links TRBV28 to TRBJ2-3; D tentatively reads TRBD1 or TRBD2 (7 bases each). This CDR3 is built from 15 residues. Germline CDR1 reads MDHEN; CDR2 reads SYDVKM. CDR3 protein: CGSSFSRGGTDTQCF. CDR3 sequence (DNA): TGTGGCAGCAGTTTTTCCAGGGGGGGCACAGATACGCAGTGTTTT.

With respect to this clonotype: No conserved phenylalanine or tryptophan ends this CDR3, so it is likely a read error. The chain joins TRBV11-1 to TRBJ2-3, with a weak D call TRBD1 (6 bases). The CDR3 length is 15 residues. V shed 6 bases and J shed 2 bases, with 15 bases lying between them. From germline, CDR1 is SGHAT and CDR2 FQDESV (reference sequence). For the CDR3, the DNA is TGTGCCAGCAGGTTTCCCGGGACATACACAGATACGCAGTATTTA. This translates into CASRFPGTYTDTQYL.

This clonotype showed up just once. This may stem from a read error, because a much larger clone lies one nucleotide away. V usage is TRBV15 and J usage is TRBJ1-2; D gene unclear. V lost 0 bases to trimming and J lost 7 bases, with 18 bases between them. The CDR3 sequence is 16 residues long. CDR1 is LNHNV and CDR2 is YYDKDF in the germline V gene (reference sequence). CDR3 protein: CATSRDGKGSGCGYTF. The CDR3 nucleotides are TGTGCCACCAGCAGAGATGGAAAGGGCTCCGGCTGTGGCTACACCTTC.

The J gene is TRBJ2-7, the V gene TRBV13; the D gene is possibly TRBD1 (5 bases). The CDR3 is 13 amino acids. Trimming took off 6 bases at V and 5 bases at J, with 14 bases between the two ends. Germline lookup yields CDR1 PRHDT and CDR2 FYEKMQ (reference sequence). CDR3 protein: CASRSTRVDEQYF. CDR3 in DNA: TGTGCCAGCAGATCAACCAGGGTGGACGAGCAGTACTTC.

A word on this clonotype: Given a much more abundant clone one base away, this may be a read error. This sequence joins TRBV7-2 and TRBJ1-1, with D possibly TRBD1 on 6 matching bases. The CDR3 has 13 residues. Germline assignment: CDR1 SGHTA and CDR2 FQGNSA. CDR3 region: CASSLVDRSETFF. CDR3 in DNA: TGTGCCAGCAGCTTAGTCGACAGGTCTGAAACTTTCTTT.